This record concerns one TCR beta chain sequence. Patients in Seattle were enrolled during active infection, then followed longitudinally. The V end lost 8 bases, the J end lost 0 bases, and 9 bases lay between the germline ends. The germline gives CDR1 LNHDA, CDR2 SQIVND (reference sequence). The CDR3 sequence is 13 residues long. These data come from a study of blood T cell repertoires in COVID-19. In the original analysis: Quantification of nucleated cells was approximated via reference gene primer amplification. Libraries were prepared by immunoSEQ multiplex PCR; TCRdb keeps only in-frame clonotypes and omits some of them. V and J calls and clone size are those listed in that table; D and trimming were worked out from the DNA. Of tens of thousands of clones detected, 85% to 90% appear once; the ten largest clones hold approximately 45%.

Sequencing was carried out using peripheral blood. This receptor was taken from an older woman with COVID-19, enrolled during active disease. The chain links TRBV19 to TRBJ2-3; unclear D gene. The CDR3 is CASARGSTDTQYF. In DNA form, the CDR3 reads TGTGCCAGTGCTCGCGGTAGCACAGATACGCAGTATTTT.